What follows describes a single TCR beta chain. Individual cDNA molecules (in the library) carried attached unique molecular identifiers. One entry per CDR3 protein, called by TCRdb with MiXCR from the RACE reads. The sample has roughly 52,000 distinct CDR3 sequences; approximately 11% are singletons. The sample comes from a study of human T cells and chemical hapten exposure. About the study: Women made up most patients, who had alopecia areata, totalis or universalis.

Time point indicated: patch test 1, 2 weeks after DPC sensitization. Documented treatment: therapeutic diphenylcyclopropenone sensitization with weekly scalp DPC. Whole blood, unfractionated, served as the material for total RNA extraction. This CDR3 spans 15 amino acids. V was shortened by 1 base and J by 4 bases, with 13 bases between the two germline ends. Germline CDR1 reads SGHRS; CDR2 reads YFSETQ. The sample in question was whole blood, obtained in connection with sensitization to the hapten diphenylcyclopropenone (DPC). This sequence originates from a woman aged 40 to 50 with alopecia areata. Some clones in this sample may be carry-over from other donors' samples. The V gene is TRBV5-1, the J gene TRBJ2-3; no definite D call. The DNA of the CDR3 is TGCGCCAGCAGCTTGTCCGGGTACACCGCAGATACGCAGTATTTT. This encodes CASSLSGYTADTQYF.